One sample yielded the 3 T cell receptor beta chains listed below, sequenced in a study of cytomegalovirus exposure and HLA in healthy donors. PCR involved 60 Vbeta and 13 Jbeta primers. Sequenced by immunoSEQ multiplex PCR; TCRdb stores in-frame clones only, minus some. This table holds about 140,000 clones, around 80% found once. Material for sequencing was PBMCs. The receptors shown here come from a woman between 25 and 40 years old in good health and CMV-seronegative.

The chain carries TRBV27 and TRBJ1-4, with D maybe TRBD1 (5 bases). Deletions cut 1 base from V and 2 bases from J, with 8 bases between. CDR1 MNHEY and CDR2 SMNVEV come from the germline V gene (reference sequence). The CDR3 runs 15 residues. The CDR3 nucleotides read TGTGCCAGCAGTTTATTAGGGACTACTAATGAAAAACTGTTTTTT. Its protein product is CASSLLGTTNEKLFF. Combining the CDR3 with reference TRBV27 and TRBJ1-4 gives the whole variable domain EAQVTQNPRYLITVTGKKLTVTCSQNMNHEYMSWYRQDPGLGLRQIYYSMNVEVTDKGDVPEGYKVSRKEKRNFPLILESPSPNQTSLYFCASSLLGTTNEKLFFGSGTQLSVL.

This clone was counted between two and nine times. The V call is TRBV5-1, the J call TRBJ1-1; no reliable D call. V was pared by 1 base and J by 0 bases, with 10 bases between. The CDR3 length is 15 residues. Germline loops: CDR1 SGHRS, CDR2 YFSETQ. CDR3 sequence reads: CASSLTEFMNTEAFF. Here the CDR3 DNA reads TGCGCCAGCAGCTTGACAGAGTTCATGAACACTGAAGCTTTCTTT. Together with reference TRBV5-1 and TRBJ1-1, the CDR3 gives the full variable domain: KAGVTQTPRYLIKTRGQQVTLSCSPISGHRSVSWYQQTPGQGLQFLFEYFSETQRNKGNFPGRFSGRQFSNSRSEMNVSTLELGDSALYLCASSLTEFMNTEAFFGQGTRLTVV.

This chain connects TRBV7-9 to TRBJ2-7, with D perhaps matching TRBD2 (5 bases). CDR3 length: 14 amino acids. Germline-derived CDR1 and CDR2 are SEHNR and FQNEAQ (reference sequence). Trimming removed 1 base from V and 1 base from J, with 8 bases in between. CDR3 sequence reads: CASSLGGLSYEQYF. CDR3 coding DNA: TGTGCCAGCAGCTTAGGAGGGCTGTCCTACGAGCAGTACTTC.